What follows are 21 T cell receptor beta chains derived from one specimen sequenced in a study of T cells and copy number aberrations in small-cell lung cancer. Generated by immunoSEQ multiplex PCR, the TCRdb table keeps only in-frame clones and is missing some. The profile shows over 2,000 clones, around three quarters of them singletons. The sequenced sample consisted of normal tissue next to the tumor. The origin of the receptors is a woman aged 60-75 years with small cell lung cancer.

This rearrangement joins TRBV10-3 to TRBJ1-1, with a tentative D call TRBD1 (6 bases). V dropped 6 bases and J dropped 0 bases, with 17 bases sitting between them. CDR1 and CDR2 (germline): ENHRY, SYGVKD. This CDR3 is 16 amino acids long. The CDR3 sequence: CAIRPQGSSMNTEAFF. CDR3 DNA: TGTGCCATCAGGCCCCAGGGGAGTTCCATGAACACTGAAGCTTTCTTT.

The chain carries TRBV2 and TRBJ2-1; either TRBD1 or TRBD2 may fit D (5 bases each). The germline CDR1 and CDR2 sequences are SNHLY and FYNNEI. The CDR3 has 11 residues. V lost 6 bases, J lost 16 bases, and 16 bases lay in between. As DNA, the CDR3 is TGTGCCAGCAGGGCGGACTTACAGGCATTCTTC. Protein product: CASRADLQAFF.

This clone is labeled large (0.1 to 1%). The CDR3 region is CASSVGGDPYTEAFF. In DNA, the CDR3 is TGTGCCAGCAGCGTAGGGGGGGATCCGTACACTGAAGCTTTCTTT. The V call is TRBV9, the J call TRBJ1-1; D possibly corresponds to TRBD1 (5 bases). Germline values: CDR1 SGDLS, CDR2 YYNGEE. V gave up 0 bases and J gave up 3 bases, with 12 bases separating them. The CDR3 consists of 15 residues.

The chain joins TRBV12-5 to TRBJ2-5, with 9 positions matching TRBD1. Trimming took 3 bases from V and 5 from J; bases not matched to a gene: 7. CDR3 length equals 15 residues. Germline V gives CDR1 LGHNT, CDR2 FRNRAP. The CDR3 DNA reads TGTGCTAGTGGTTTACGGACAGGGGCTTTGGAGACCCAGTACTTC. Its translation is CASGLRTGALETQYF.

This chain joins TRBV28 and TRBJ2-2; D is ambiguous. Trimming took 4 bases from V and 4 from J, leaving 10 bases between them. Germline V gene lookup returns CDR1 MDHEN and CDR2 SYDVKM. The CDR3 contains 14 residues. This chain's CDR3 is CASSSKVSTGELFF. The CDR3, as DNA: TGTGCCAGCAGTTCCAAAGTTAGCACCGGGGAGCTGTTTTTT.

The chain recombines TRBV4-1 with TRBJ2-5; D unresolved. V dropped 5 bases and J dropped 0 bases, with 7 bases sitting between them. Germline lookup yields CDR1 MGHRA and CDR2 YSYEKL. This CDR3 has 13 residues. DNA for the CDR3: TGCGCCAGCAGCTTCTATTACCAAGAGACCCAGTACTTC. This gives the protein CASSFYYQETQYF.

The V gene is TRBV28, the J gene TRBJ1-5, with 7 positions matching TRBD1. Germline CDR1 reads MDHEN; CDR2 reads SYDVKM. CDR3 length equals 14 residues. V shed 4 bases and J 7 bases; nucleotides not matched to a gene: 7. The CDR3 DNA is TGTGCCAGCAGTTCCCCCGACAGGGTACAGCCCCAGCATTTT. Encoded protein: CASSSPDRVQPQHF.

The rearrangement uses TRBV25-1 and TRBJ2-6; D call uncertain. This CDR3 spans 12 amino acids. CDR1 MGHDK and CDR2 SYGVNS come from the germline V gene. V was pared by 9 bases and J by 3 bases, with 6 bases between. The DNA for the CDR3 is TGTGCCAGTGAGGATGGGGCCAACGTCCTGACTTTC. Translated: CASEDGANVLTF.

Turning to this clone: At the DNA level, this CDR3 is encoded by other sequences in the same sample as well. V is TRBV30 and J is TRBJ2-2, with no clear D. V lost 2 bases and J lost 2, with 15 bases in between. Germline CDR1 is GTSNPN and CDR2 is SVGIG (reference sequence). The CDR3 loop spans 16 amino acids. The CDR3 DNA follows: TGTGCCTGGAGTCCGACCGGCTTAGGTAACACCGGGGAGCTGTTTTTT. Translated, it gives CAWSPTGLGNTGELFF.

This clone was seen once. The V call is TRBV5-1, the J call TRBJ1-3; D is possibly TRBD1 (6 bases). Germline CDR1 is SGHRS and CDR2 is YFSETQ. The CDR3 has 16 residues. V was shortened by 4 bases and J by 0 bases, with 14 bases between the two germline ends. CDR3 nucleotides: TGCGCCAGCAGCCGTAGGACAGTCGACTCTGGAAACACCATATATTTT. Translated, it gives CASSRRTVDSGNTIYF.

This chain joins TRBV9 and TRBJ1-3; 10 bases are a match to TRBD1. CDR3 length: 18 amino acids. Germline V gene lookup returns CDR1 SGDLS and CDR2 YYNGEE. With 4 bases clipped from V and 3 bases from J, the junction kept 13 bases outside the gene matches. The DNA for the CDR3 is TGTGCCAGCAGCTCCTTGGACAGGGGGTTAGGTGTTGGAAACACCATATATTTT. As protein: CASSSLDRGLGVGNTIYF.

This chain connects TRBV6-5 to TRBJ1-6; 7 nucleotides match TRBD1. Germline V gene lookup returns CDR1 MNHEY and CDR2 SVGAGI. CDR3 length: 14 amino acids. V shed 2 bases, J shed 9 bases, and the junction held 4 bases outside the gene matches. CDR3 residues: CASSYDRDISPLHF. CDR3 coding DNA: TGTGCCAGCAGTTACGACAGGGATATTTCACCCCTCCACTTT.

This clone has more than one count but fewer than ten. Sequence at one end of the junction differs from germline and may be a read error. The chain combines TRBV7-9 with TRBJ2-3, with 11 bases aligning to TRBD2. Germline assignment: CDR1 SEHNR and CDR2 FQNEAQ (reference sequence). CDR3 length: 15 amino acids. The CDR3: CASTLAGGGTDTQYF. In DNA form, the CDR3 reads TGTGCCAGCACCTTAGCGGGAGGGGGAACAGATACGCAGTATTTT.

The J gene is TRBJ2-7, the V gene TRBV14, with D tentatively TRBD2 (6 bases). V shed 4 bases and J shed 6 bases, with 22 bases lying between them. The germline V gene encodes CDR1 SGHDN and CDR2 FVKESK. The CDR3 runs 16 residues. The CDR3 protein is CASSRELLAGPGEQYF. DNA for the CDR3: TGTGCCAGCAGCCGCGAACTACTCGCGGGGCCAGGCGAGCAGTACTTC.

This clone was counted a single time. The rearrangement joins TRBV5-1 to TRBJ2-1; D is unresolved. V lost 6 bases and J lost 5, with 6 bases in between. Germline V gives CDR1 SGHRS, CDR2 YFSETQ. The CDR3 is 11 amino acids. CDR3 in DNA: TGCGCCAGCAACAGCAACAATGAGCAGTTCTTC. Its protein is CASNSNNEQFF.

In this sample, this clone is large. This chain connects TRBV14 to TRBJ1-2; D gene uncertain. The V gene's germline CDR1 is SGHDN and CDR2 FVKESK. This CDR3 has 13 amino acids. V was pared by 0 bases and J by 7 bases, with 9 bases between. CDR3 DNA: TGTGCCAGCAGCCAAGAAAGTGGCCGTGGCTACACCTTC. It specifies CASSQESGRGYTF.

This chain connects TRBV9 to TRBJ2-6; no clear D. Germline V CDR1 and CDR2: SGDLS, YYNGEE. The CDR3 has 14 amino acids. The V and J ends lost 3 bases and 0 bases respectively, with 4 bases between them. The DNA for the CDR3 is TGTGCCAGCAGCGCTTACTCTGGGGCCAACGTCCTGACTTTC. Protein: CASSAYSGANVLTF.

This clone was observed once. V is TRBV28 and J is TRBJ1-3; perhaps TRBD1 as D (5 bases). Germline CDR1 reads MDHEN; CDR2 reads SYDVKM. The V gene lost 6 bases and the J gene lost 1 base, with 10 bases spanning the gap. The CDR3 is 14 amino acids. CDR3 sequence (DNA): TGTGCCAGCAGCCCCGGGACTTCTGGAAACACCATATATTTT. It specifies CASSPGTSGNTIYF.

J is TRBJ2-5 and V is TRBV29-1; D unclear. Per germline, CDR1 SQVTM and CDR2 ANQGSEA. Trimming cost V 7 bases and J 7 bases, with 16 bases left between them. The CDR3 spans 12 residues. CDR3 DNA: TGCAGCGCCCAACCCGGTCCCGGGACCCAGTACTTC. Encoded protein: CSAQPGPGTQYF.

The rearrangement links TRBV7-9 to TRBJ2-3; D gene unclear. Germline assignment: CDR1 SEHNR and CDR2 FQNEAQ (reference sequence). V dropped 4 bases and J dropped 5 bases, with 16 bases sitting between them. This CDR3 has 15 amino acids. The CDR3 loop reads CASSSRTGAEDTQYF. DNA for the CDR3: TGTGCCAGCAGCTCGAGGACGGGTGCGGAAGATACGCAGTATTTT.

On this clone itself: One end of the junction does not line up with germline, which may come from a read error. V gene TRBV7-7 combines with J gene TRBJ2-6, with 10 bases matching TRBD1. The CDR3 has 19 amino acids. Germline CDR1 and CDR2: SSHAT and FNYEAQ (reference sequence). CDR3 in amino acids: CASSSGAGQGTSGANVLTF. The CDR3 DNA reads as TGTGCTAGCAGCTCGGGGGCGGGACAGGGGACCTCTGGGGCCAACGTCCTGACTTTC.